This TCR beta chain emerged from a study of T cell responses to AZD1222 COVID-19 vaccine. Profiling relied on immunoSEQ multiplex PCR, and the TCRdb table lists in-frame clones only, not all of them. The sample records roughly 95,000 clones, around 87% being singletons. The CDR3 consists of 13 residues. Germline V CDR1 and CDR2: SGDLS, YYNGEE. Trimming shortened V by 2 bases and J by 8 bases, and 14 bases separated the two germline ends. The origin of this receptor is an adult in good health. The chain carries TRBV9 and TRBJ2-7; maybe TRBD2 (5 bases). Sequenced material: peripheral blood, taken on day 0 of AZD1222 vaccination. CDR3 residues: CASSVSEDQKQYF. For the CDR3, the DNA is TGTGCCAGCAGCGTTAGCGAAGATCAGAAGCAGTACTTC.